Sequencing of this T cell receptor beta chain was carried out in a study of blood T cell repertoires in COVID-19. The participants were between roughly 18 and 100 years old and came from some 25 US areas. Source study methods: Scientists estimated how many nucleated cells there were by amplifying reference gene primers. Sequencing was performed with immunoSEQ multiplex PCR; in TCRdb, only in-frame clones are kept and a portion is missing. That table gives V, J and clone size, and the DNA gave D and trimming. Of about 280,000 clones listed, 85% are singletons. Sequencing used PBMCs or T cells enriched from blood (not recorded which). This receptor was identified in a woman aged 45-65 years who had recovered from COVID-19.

The CDR3 protein is CASTHTDTQYF. CDR3 DNA sequence: TGTGCCAGCACCCACACAGATACGCAGTATTTT. The chain combines TRBV7-2 with TRBJ2-3; D is unclear. The CDR3 spans 11 residues. V lost 7 bases and J 2 bases, leaving 4 bases between the germline ends. CDR1 is SGHTA, CDR2 FQGNSA, per germline.